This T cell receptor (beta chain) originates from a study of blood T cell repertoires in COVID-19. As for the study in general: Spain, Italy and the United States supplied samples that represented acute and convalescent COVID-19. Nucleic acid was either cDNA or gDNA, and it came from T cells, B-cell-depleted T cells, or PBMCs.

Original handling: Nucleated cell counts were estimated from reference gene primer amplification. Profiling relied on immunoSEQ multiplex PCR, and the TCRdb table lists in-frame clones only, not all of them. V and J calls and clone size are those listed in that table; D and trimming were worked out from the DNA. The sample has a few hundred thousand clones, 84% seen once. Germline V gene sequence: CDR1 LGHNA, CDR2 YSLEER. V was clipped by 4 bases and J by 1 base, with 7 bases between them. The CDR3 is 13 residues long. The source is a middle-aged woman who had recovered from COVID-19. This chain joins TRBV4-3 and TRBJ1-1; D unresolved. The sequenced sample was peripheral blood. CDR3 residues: CASSRATNTEAFF. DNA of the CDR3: TGCGCCAGCAGCCGAGCAACGAACACTGAAGCTTTCTTT.